This TCR beta chain was found in a study of blood T cell dynamics during melanoma immunotherapy. Study at large: Standard first-line treatment here was pembrolizumab or nivolumab plus ipilimumab in metastatic melanoma.

Time point of the sample: week 3, after first cycle of checkpoint inhibitor. Every bulk PBMC sample received the same 350 ng of DNA. Only in-frame clones appear in the TCRdb table, and some are missing; sequencing was by immunoSEQ multiplex PCR. The repertoire has about 11,000 clones, about 80% of them found once; the top ten carry approximately 20%. Trimming removed 4 bases from V and 0 bases from J; junction bases left unmatched: 16. The CDR3 spans 19 residues. The germline CDR1 and CDR2 sequences are SEHNR and FQNEAQ (reference sequence). This clone was detected a few times. The TCR sequence derives from a human donor with melanoma. The source was blood, collected from a patient treated with checkpoint blockade. The chain is built from TRBV7-9 and TRBJ2-3, with 7 bases lining up with TRBD1. As DNA, the CDR3 is TGTGCCAGCAGCTCACCCAGGGTAAACAGGGGCACTAGCACAGATACGCAGTATTTT. This codes for CASSSPRVNRGTSTDTQYF. Full variable domain (missing parts from reference TRBV7-9 and TRBJ2-3): DTGVSQNPRHKITKRGQNVTFRCDPISEHNRLYWYRQTLGQGPEFLTYFQNEAQLEKSRLLSDRFSAERPKGSFSTLEIQRTEQGDSAMYLCASSSPRVNRGTSTDTQYFGPGTRLTVL.